This T cell receptor (beta chain) was obtained from a study of T cell responses to AZD1222 COVID-19 vaccine. Regarding the study as a whole: There were repertoire samples only from the period after the peak T cell response. CD4 TCRs covered the whole spike, strongest at regions 160-218 and 743-854.

About this clone: The antigen remains undetermined.

Method: immunoSEQ multiplex PCR; TCRdb's copy keeps in-frame clones and lacks some. Here the sample spans over 100,000 clones, approximately 91% being singletons. Combined were second doses at about 4 or about 12 weeks. The CDR3 is made up of 15 amino acids. V gave up 2 bases and J gave up 1 base, with 9 bases separating them. CDR1 and CDR2 from the germline V gene are MNHNS and SASEGT. This sample comprised peripheral blood, obtained 28 days after the second AZD1222 dose. The V call is TRBV6-1, the J call TRBJ1-3; D remains unclear. This sequence was found in an adult who received the AZD1222 COVID-19 vaccine. CDR3 region: CASSENGRSGNTIYF. The CDR3 nucleotides read TGTGCCAGCAGTGAAAACGGCAGGTCTGGAAACACCATATATTTT.